A single sample is the source of the 14 T cell receptor beta chains below, sequenced in a study of cytomegalovirus exposure and HLA in healthy donors. Amplification used 60 Vbeta primers and 13 Jbeta primers. Some clones are missing from TCRdb's copy, which holds only in-frame ones; the method was immunoSEQ multiplex PCR. The table lists a few hundred thousand clones, roughly four fifths of them singletons. Input material: PBMCs. Every receptor here comes from a woman aged 40 to 50 in good health and CMV-seropositive.

V and J are TRBV7-9 and TRBJ2-7, with 9 bases that match TRBD2. J was trimmed by 6 bases and V by 0 bases; bases with no gene match: 6. There are 15 residues in the CDR3. From germline, CDR1 is SEHNR and CDR2 FQNEAQ (reference sequence). The CDR3 sequence: CASSLAASGISEQYF. The CDR3, as DNA: TGTGCCAGCAGCTTAGCGGCTAGCGGGATCTCCGAGCAGTACTTC.

This chain uses TRBV11-3 with TRBJ1-2; D is possibly TRBD1 (6 bases). The CDR3 runs to 14 residues. With 5 bases removed from V and 0 bases from J, the gap between germline ends came to 10 bases. From germline, CDR1 is SGHNT and CDR2 YENEEA. Here the CDR3 DNA reads TGTGCCAGCAGCCCCTACAGGGCTAACTATGGCTACACCTTC. This translates into CASSPYRANYGYTF. Together with reference TRBV11-3 and TRBJ1-2, the CDR3 gives the full variable domain: EAGVVQSPRYKIIEKKQPVAFWCNPISGHNTLYWYLQNLGQGPELLIRYENEEAVDDSQLPKDRFSAERLKGVDSTLKIQPAELGDSAVYLCASSPYRANYGYTFGSGTRLTVV.

This clone was seen more than once but under ten times. The chain joins TRBV5-4 to TRBJ2-7; TRBD1 agrees at 9 bases. CDR3 length equals 15 residues. Germline CDR1 is SGHNT and CDR2 is YYREEE (reference sequence). The trim removed 3 bases at V and 7 bases at J, leaving 11 bases unmatched. The CDR3 nucleotides are TGTGCCAGCAGCTGGAGACAGGGGGACCACAAGGAGCAGTACTTC. Its protein is CASSWRQGDHKEQYF.

V usage is TRBV5-1 and J usage is TRBJ2-3, with D perhaps matching TRBD1 (6 bases). V lost 4 bases to trimming and J lost 1 base, with 19 bases between them. Germline CDR1 and CDR2: SGHRS and YFSETQ. The CDR3 has 17 amino acids. CDR3 coding DNA: TGCGCCAGCAGCCCCCGTACGAGAGGGGGAGGCACAGATACGCAGTATTTT. Amino acids: CASSPRTRGGGTDTQYF.

This chain uses TRBV28 with TRBJ2-6; TRBD1 is a possible D gene (6 bases). Trimming pared 5 bases from V and 2 bases from J, leaving 16 bases between. This CDR3 contains 17 residues. Germline CDR1 MDHEN, CDR2 SYDVKM. The DNA of the CDR3 is TGTGCCAGCAGTCTGCCTCACAGGGTAACTGGGGCCAACGTCCTGACTTTC. It specifies CASSLPHRVTGANVLTF.

The rearrangement joins TRBV6-5 to TRBJ1-3; D call uncertain. The V gene lost 1 base and the J gene lost 3 bases, with 7 bases spanning the gap. The CDR3 has 14 residues. Germline V gene lookup returns CDR1 MNHEY and CDR2 SVGAGI. The CDR3 DNA reads TGTGCCAGCAGTTACTGGGCGGGTGGAAACACCATATATTTT. This codes for CASSYWAGGNTIYF.

This clone showed up just once. J is TRBJ2-6 and V is TRBV2, with TRBD2 matching over 13 bases. The CDR3 covers 21 residues. Germline V gives CDR1 SNHLY, CDR2 FYNNEI. V lost 10 bases to trimming and J lost 2 bases; unmatched junction nucleotides: 20. In nucleotides, the CDR3 is TGTGCCACCAGCACAGTTTGGAAGACTAGCGGGAGGTCGACTGGGGCCAACGTCCTGACTTTC. Translating it yields CATSTVWKTSGRSTGANVLTF. Complete variable domain (other parts from reference TRBV2 and TRBJ2-6): EPEVTQTPSHQVTQMGQEVILRCVPISNHLYFYWYRQILGQKVEFLVSFYNNEISEKSEIFDDQFSVERPDGSNFTLKIRSTKLEDSAMYFCATSTVWKTSGRSTGANVLTFGAGSRLTVL.

The V and J genes are TRBV4-2 and TRBJ2-1; 12 positions agree with TRBD2. The germline V gene encodes CDR1 LGHNA and CDR2 YNFKEQ. With 1 base clipped from V and 4 bases from J, the junction kept 8 bases outside the gene matches. The CDR3 spans 18 residues. DNA for the CDR3: TGTGCCAGCAGCCAAGGACTAGCGGGAGCAATTGGATACAATGAGCAGTTCTTC. Translation gives CASSQGLAGAIGYNEQFF.

This chain joins TRBV4-3 and TRBJ2-5, with TRBD1 identical over 7 bases. The J call is doubtful: the DNA matches TRBJ2-7 better. The CDR3 contains 16 residues. Looked up from germline, CDR1 is LGHNA and CDR2 is YSLEER. The chain's CDR3 is CASSQTLDRLAYEQYF. CDR3 bases: TGCGCCAGCAGCCAGACCCTGGACAGGCTCGCCTACGAGCAGTACTTC.

V and J are TRBV2 and TRBJ2-7; D perhaps matches TRBD1 (5 bases). This CDR3 region has 12 residues. Trimming removed 4 bases at V and 3 bases at J, with 7 bases between. CDR1 SNHLY and CDR2 FYNNEI come from the germline V gene. The CDR3 nucleotides read TGTGCCAGCAGTGGACAGAACTACGAGCAGTACTTC. Translated: CASSGQNYEQYF.

This chain connects TRBV5-1 to TRBJ2-1; TRBD2 matches at 9 bases. Germline CDR1 is SGHRS and CDR2 is YFSETQ. This CDR3 spans 16 amino acids. V gave up 4 bases and J gave up 2 bases; unmatched junction bases: 7. Here the CDR3 DNA reads TGCGCCAGCAGCAGACAGCGGGAGGCCGCCTACAATGAGCAGTTCTTC. Its protein is CASSRQREAAYNEQFF.

This chain joins TRBV7-2 and TRBJ2-1, with 12 nucleotides matching TRBD2. Germline-derived CDR1 and CDR2 are SGHTA and FQGNSA. V gave up 4 bases and J gave up 2 bases; unmatched junction bases: 6. This CDR3 is 17 amino acids long. CDR3: CASSSFGLAGTYNEQFF. The CDR3 coding sequence is TGTGCCAGCAGCTCCTTTGGACTAGCGGGAACCTACAATGAGCAGTTCTTC.

The rearrangement links TRBV4-2 to TRBJ2-5; 16 bases match TRBD2. The V gene's germline CDR1 is LGHNA and CDR2 YNFKEQ. The V and J ends lost 1 base and 10 bases, in that order; junction bases with no gene match: 6. This CDR3 has 16 amino acids. CDR3 amino acids: CASSQGGLAGGPGQYF. The DNA for the CDR3 is TGTGCCAGCAGCCAAGGGGGACTAGCGGGAGGGCCGGGCCAGTACTTC.

The chain has TRBV28 and TRBJ2-7; the match to TRBD2 covers 12 bases. Germline lookup yields CDR1 MDHEN and CDR2 SYDVKM. The CDR3 is 17 residues long. V lost 2 bases to trimming and J lost 7 bases; unmatched junction nucleotides: 12. For the CDR3, the DNA is TGTGCCAGCAGTTTAGGGGGGGCTAGCGGGAGGGCCGAAGAGCAGTACTTC. It encodes CASSLGGASGRAEEQYF.